The source of this TCR beta chain is a study of early T cells in non-severe SARS-CoV-2 infection. Study background: Sequenced material consisted of bulk RNA (from unsorted whole blood), and chains were unpaired. Study outcomes and limitations: Matching with VDJdb favored anti-spike CD8 responses (missing private and CD4 specificities).

Germline V CDR1 and CDR2: LGHDT, YNNKEL (reference sequence). Between the trimmed V and J ends, which lost 1 base and 5 bases, there was a span of 5 bases. The CDR3 is made up of 12 amino acids. Unique molecular identifiers were attached to individual cDNA molecules. TCRdb reprocessed the 5' RACE reads via MiXCR and lists one record per CDR3 protein. The sample yields tens of thousands of distinct CDR3 sequences, more than 9% seen once. This clonotype was seen a handful of times. Its antigen is currently unknown. This chain uses TRBV3-1 with TRBJ1-1, with D perhaps TRBD1 (5 bases). The sample taken for sequencing was whole blood. The TCR was taken from an adult who was a healthcare worker with PCR-confirmed SARS-CoV-2 infection or an uninfected control (not recorded which). CDR3 in amino acids: CASSQAGTEAFF. In DNA, the CDR3 is TGTGCCAGCAGCCAAGCAGGGACTGAAGCTTTCTTT.